This T cell receptor (beta chain) was sequenced during a study of shared clonotypes between healthy human individuals. Study results and caveats: An effect of sequencing depth on clonotype sharing among donors was expected.

From germline, CDR1 is SGHNT and CDR2 YYREEE (reference sequence). The V end was cut by 4 bases, the J end by 6 bases, with 20 bases between. This CDR3 has 15 residues. Worth noting for this clone: The antigen remains unidentified.

Genomic DNA of each subset was evenly split across several immunoSEQ plates. Here immunoSEQ multiplex PCR was the method, and the copy in TCRdb shows in-frame clones only, minus some. Here the sample spans under 600,000 clones, around 76% being singletons. The rearrangement links TRBV5-4 to TRBJ2-7; D may be TRBD1 or TRBD2 (5 bases each). Sequencing input: PBMCs. The source of this sequence is a woman aged 40 to 55 in good health. Some clones in this sample may be carry-over from other donors' samples. The CDR3 region has the DNA TGTGCCAGCAGCATCGGGGCCACCGCATATAGCGAGCAGTACTTC. It yields the protein CASSIGATAYSEQYF.